This T cell receptor beta chain came from a study of shared clonotypes between healthy human individuals. Study overall: Donors consisted of two women and three men between 18 and 49. Study-wide results and caveats: How much donors shared clonotypes was expected to be affected by sequencing depth.

On this clone itself: Its specificity is not known.

Using immunoSEQ multiplex PCR, the repertoire was profiled, and TCRdb retains in-frame clones only, with some absent. Of about 2.1 million clones detected, just under 95% appear once; the ten largest clones hold roughly 1.7%. The germline V gene has CDR1 SGHVS and CDR2 FNYEAQ. This CDR3 is built from 13 residues. V was cut by 0 bases and J by 6 bases, with 7 bases left in between. Selected positively for CCR7 and CD45RO-negative, naive CD8 cells excluded terminally differentiated effector memory CD45RA+ cells. Participating donors were healthy, HIV-negative adults free of recent acute infections or vaccinations.

Sequenced sample: naive CD8+ T cells from PBMCs. J is TRBJ2-3 and V is TRBV7-6, with D unclear. The receptor was derived from a man between 18 and 29 years old in good health. Some clones in this sample may be carry-over from other donors' samples. In nucleotides, the CDR3 is TGTGCCAGCAGCTTAGCAGTCGGGGATACGCAGTATTTT. Its translation is CASSLAVGDTQYF.